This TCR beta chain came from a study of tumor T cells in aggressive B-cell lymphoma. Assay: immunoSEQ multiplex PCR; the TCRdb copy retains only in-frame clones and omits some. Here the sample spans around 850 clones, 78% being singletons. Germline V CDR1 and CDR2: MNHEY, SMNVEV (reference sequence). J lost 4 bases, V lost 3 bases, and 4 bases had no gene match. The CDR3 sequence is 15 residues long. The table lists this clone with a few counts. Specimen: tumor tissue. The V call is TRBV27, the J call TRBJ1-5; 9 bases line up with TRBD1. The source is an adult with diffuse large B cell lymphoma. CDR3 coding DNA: TGTGCCAGCAGTTTCGGGGACAGGGTGAATCAGCCCCAGCATTTT. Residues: CASSFGDRVNQPQHF.